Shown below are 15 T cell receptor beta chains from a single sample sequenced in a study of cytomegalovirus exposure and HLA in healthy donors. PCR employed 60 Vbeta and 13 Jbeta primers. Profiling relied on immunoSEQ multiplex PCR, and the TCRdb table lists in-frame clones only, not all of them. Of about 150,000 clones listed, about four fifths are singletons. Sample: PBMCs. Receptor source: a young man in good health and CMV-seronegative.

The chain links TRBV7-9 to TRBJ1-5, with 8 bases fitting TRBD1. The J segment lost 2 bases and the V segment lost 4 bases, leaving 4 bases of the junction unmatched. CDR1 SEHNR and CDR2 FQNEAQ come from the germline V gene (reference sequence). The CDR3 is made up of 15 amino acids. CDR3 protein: CASSSGQGRNQPQHF. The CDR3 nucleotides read TGTGCCAGCAGCTCCGGACAGGGCCGCAATCAGCCCCAGCATTTT.

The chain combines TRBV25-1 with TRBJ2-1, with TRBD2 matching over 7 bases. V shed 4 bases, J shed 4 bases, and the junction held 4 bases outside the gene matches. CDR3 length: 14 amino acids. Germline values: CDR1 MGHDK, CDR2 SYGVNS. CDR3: CASSGGGRYNEQFF. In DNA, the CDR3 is TGTGCCAGCAGTGGGGGAGGGCGTTACAATGAGCAGTTCTTC.

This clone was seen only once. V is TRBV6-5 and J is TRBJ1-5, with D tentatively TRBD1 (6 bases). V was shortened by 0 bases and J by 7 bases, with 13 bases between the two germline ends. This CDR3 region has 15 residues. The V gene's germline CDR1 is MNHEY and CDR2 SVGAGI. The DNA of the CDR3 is TGTGCCAGCAGTTACTCGGGACAAAGCCGGCAGCCCCAGCATTTT. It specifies CASSYSGQSRQPQHF.

The CDR3 sequence: CASSSEGTGTYGYTF. The CDR3 DNA reads as TGTGCCAGCAGTTCCGAAGGGACAGGGACCTATGGCTACACCTTC. V and J are TRBV6-5 and TRBJ1-2, with 9 bases fitting TRBD1. Germline values: CDR1 MNHEY, CDR2 SVGAGI. The CDR3 is made up of 15 amino acids. With V trimmed by 4 bases and J by 4 bases, 7 bases remained unmatched.

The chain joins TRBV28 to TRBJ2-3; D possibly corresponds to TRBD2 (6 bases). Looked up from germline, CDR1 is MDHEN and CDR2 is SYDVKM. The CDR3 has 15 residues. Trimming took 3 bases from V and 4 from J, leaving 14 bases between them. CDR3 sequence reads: CASSFPRGESDTQYF. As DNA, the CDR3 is TGTGCCAGCAGTTTCCCCCGCGGGGAGTCAGATACGCAGTATTTT.

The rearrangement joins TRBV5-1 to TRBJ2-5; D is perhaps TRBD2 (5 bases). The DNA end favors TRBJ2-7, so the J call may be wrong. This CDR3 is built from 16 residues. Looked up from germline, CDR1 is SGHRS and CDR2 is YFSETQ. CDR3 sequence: CASSQQYPGKVSEQYF. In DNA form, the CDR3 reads TGCGCCAGCAGCCAACAGTACCCGGGGAAAGTGAGCGAGCAGTACTTC.

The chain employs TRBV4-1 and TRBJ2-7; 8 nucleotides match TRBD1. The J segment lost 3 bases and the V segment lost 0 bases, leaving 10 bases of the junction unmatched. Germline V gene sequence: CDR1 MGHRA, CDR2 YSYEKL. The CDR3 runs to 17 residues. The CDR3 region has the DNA TGCGCCAGCAGCCAAGAGACAGGGGACTTTGAGGTCTACGAGCAGTACGTC. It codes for CASSQETGDFEVYEQYV.

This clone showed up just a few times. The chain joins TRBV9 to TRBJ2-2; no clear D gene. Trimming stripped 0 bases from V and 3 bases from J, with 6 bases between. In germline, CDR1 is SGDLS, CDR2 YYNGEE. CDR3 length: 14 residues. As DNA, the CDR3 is TGTGCCAGCAGCGTAGACTTTTACACCGGGGAGCTGTTTTTT. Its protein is CASSVDFYTGELFF.

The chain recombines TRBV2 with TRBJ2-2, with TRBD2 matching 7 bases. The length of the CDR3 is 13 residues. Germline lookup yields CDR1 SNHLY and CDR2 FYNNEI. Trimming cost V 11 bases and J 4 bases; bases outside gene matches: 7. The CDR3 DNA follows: TGTGCCGTACTTCAGCGGGGCACCGGGGAGCTGTTTTTT. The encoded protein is CAVLQRGTGELFF.

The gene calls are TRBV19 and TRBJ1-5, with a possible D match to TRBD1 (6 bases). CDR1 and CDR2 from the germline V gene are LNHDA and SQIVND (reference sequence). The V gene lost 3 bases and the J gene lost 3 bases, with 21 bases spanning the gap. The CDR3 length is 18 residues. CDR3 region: CASSMVGLGTPDNQPQHF. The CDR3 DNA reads TGTGCCAGTAGTATGGTGGGGTTAGGGACACCCGACAATCAGCCCCAGCATTTT.

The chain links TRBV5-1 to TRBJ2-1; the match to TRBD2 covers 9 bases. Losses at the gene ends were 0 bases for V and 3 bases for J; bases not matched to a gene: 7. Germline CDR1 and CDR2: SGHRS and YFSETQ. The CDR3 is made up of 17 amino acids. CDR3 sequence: CASSLAASGELYNEQFF. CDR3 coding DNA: TGCGCCAGCAGCTTGGCGGCTAGCGGGGAACTCTACAATGAGCAGTTCTTC.

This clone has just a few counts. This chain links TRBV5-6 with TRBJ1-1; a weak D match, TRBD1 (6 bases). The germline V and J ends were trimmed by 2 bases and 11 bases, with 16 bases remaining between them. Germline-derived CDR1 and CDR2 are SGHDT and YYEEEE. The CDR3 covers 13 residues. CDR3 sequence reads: CASSFGGGAWAFF. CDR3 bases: TGTGCCAGCAGCTTTGGCGGGGGCGCATGGGCTTTCTTT.

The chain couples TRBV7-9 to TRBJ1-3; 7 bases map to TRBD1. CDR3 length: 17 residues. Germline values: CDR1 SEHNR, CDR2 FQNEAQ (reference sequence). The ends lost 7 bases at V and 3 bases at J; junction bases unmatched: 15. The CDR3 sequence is CASTTYPKGARGNTIYF. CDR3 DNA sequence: TGTGCCAGCACCACCTACCCCAAGGGGGCGCGTGGAAACACCATATATTTT.

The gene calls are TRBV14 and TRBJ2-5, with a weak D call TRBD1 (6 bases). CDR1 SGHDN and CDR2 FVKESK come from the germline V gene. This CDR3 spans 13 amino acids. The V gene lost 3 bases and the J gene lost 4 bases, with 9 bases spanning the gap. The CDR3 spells CASSQGARETQYF. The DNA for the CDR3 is TGTGCCAGCAGCCAGGGGGCGCGAGAGACCCAGTACTTC. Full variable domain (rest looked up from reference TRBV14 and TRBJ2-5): EAGVTQFPSHSVIEKGQTVTLRCDPISGHDNLYWYRRVMGKEIKFLLHFVKESKQDESGMPNNRFLAERTGGTYSTLKVQPAELEDSGVYFCASSQGARETQYFGPGTRLLVL.

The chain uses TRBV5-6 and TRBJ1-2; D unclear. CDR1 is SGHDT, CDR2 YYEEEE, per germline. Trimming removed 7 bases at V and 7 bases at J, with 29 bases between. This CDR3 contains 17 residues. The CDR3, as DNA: TGTGCCAGCGGTCCCCGGGTTTTGACCTCACTCCCTCGTGGCTACACCTTC. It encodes CASGPRVLTSLPRGYTF.